This entry features one T cell receptor beta chain sequence. This clone was observed a handful of times. Its antigen target is currently unknown. The record has no base qualities; no much larger clone is one base away. V loses 4 bases, J loses 7 bases, and the germline ends lie 16 bases apart. Its CDR3 holds 15 amino acids, cysteine through phenylalanine. CDR3 DNA is the only sequence kept; it has 45 bases, read in frame from the first base. Based on the germline V gene (reference sequence), the CDR1 and CDR2 sequences are MNHEY and SMNVEV. The data were obtained in a study of cytomegalovirus exposure and HLA in healthy donors (dated by TCRdb to about 2017). Study-level background: An earlier analysis of 587 of the donors reported 276 Gb of sequence data and around 120 million unique TCR beta sequences obtained from around 180 million T cells. All discovery cohort repertoires had been generated using a single sequencing platform. A later analysis re-analyzed previously published TCR beta repertoires from 666 donors and added high-resolution HLA genotyping to study TCR occurrence patterns. A separate validation cohort of more than 100 different subjects was used in addition to the roughly 670-subject first cohort. The number of typed donors differed by locus: about 620-630 for A, B, C, DRB1 and DQB1; some 500 for DQA1; some 610 for DPA1; and about 470 for DPB1. To decide whether each TCR beta V gene segment behaved as functional or pseudogenic, an earlier analysis of some 570 of the donors relied on high-throughput TCR beta sequencing. Among a few hundred genotyped donors of the cohort, an average of 235,054 unique TCR beta nucleotide sequences were sequenced per donor, around a sixth of them non-productive. To predict cytomegalovirus infection status, the study brought together high-throughput TCR immunosequencing, statistical association of individual TCRs with disease status, and machine learning. Rather than drawing on any new phenotypic data, the later analysis identified candidate immune exposures from TCR beta sequences and the way those sequences occurred across donors. In a later genetic analysis, genome-wide SNP genotypes for about 65% of the 666 donors were used, and that subset was treated as a discovery cohort. Of the 300 to 500 genotyped donors, 81% were placed in the genetic ancestry cluster associated with self-reported Caucasian donors. A handful of DR-DQ haplotypes were handled as single units for association and clustering because linkage in the cohort was strong. Both class I and class II loci were covered by HLA typing, at four-digit resolution. Alongside the repertoire data, information on donor age, sex, ethnicity and CMV serostatus was compiled. The study aimed to test whether signatures of past pathogen exposure could be identified by cataloging public T cell receptors. The study profiled the T cell repertoires of about 720 subjects by immunosequencing and related them to cytomegalovirus serostatus. An early release covering roughly 600 HLA-typed donors comprised 250 to 350 gigabases of sequencing data and about 90 million unique TCR sequences.

The cohort consisted of some 670 healthy bone marrow donors. Cohort members were all nominally healthy when sampled, although unrecorded immune exposures were likely present. The donor was CMV seronegative and belonged to the group of around 400 seronegative cohort members. A peripheral blood sample was provided by each donor, and peripheral blood mononuclear cells were used for TCR beta sequencing. The Qiagen DNeasy Blood Extraction Kit was used to extract genomic DNA from the blood cell samples. The protocol used for the library was the immunoSEQ multiplex PCR assay. For the multiplex PCR, a mixture combining 60 forward primers for TCR Vbeta segments and 13 reverse primers for TCR Jbeta segments was used. Amplification of the CDR3 region of rearranged TCR beta genes was performed with a multiplex PCR assay on genomic DNA. The Illumina HiSeq System was used to sequence the amplified TCR beta libraries as 87-base-pair reads. The authors processed their data as follows. A later analysis counted tens of millions of unique TCR beta chains across the 700 or so repertoires, and around 12 million of these chains were shared by at least two donors. A nearest-neighbor algorithm error-corrected the raw reads and collapsed the reads into unique sequences, merging closely related sequences to remove PCR and sequencing errors. To assign V, D and J gene segments, CDR3 sequences were aligned to IMGT reference sequences. For a sequence to be retained, a match of at least six nucleotides was required to both a V gene segment and a J gene segment. Rearrangements were called productive when the CDR3 lacked stop codons and stayed in frame with V and J; all others were non-productive. CDR3 was defined according to IMGT convention as the region running from the second conserved V-encoded cysteine to the conserved J-encoded phenylalanine. Sequences without an unambiguous match to a single V gene segment were excluded from the earlier analysis of about 640 of the donors. In an earlier analysis of around 590 of the donors, a V segment was called functional when productive rearrangements were above 56.7%, and segregating when the standard deviation between donors exceeded 5%. To diagnose cytomegalovirus status from the catalog of TCR beta chain sequences, a statistical classification framework was built. A later analysis assigned V and J genes by comparing TCR nucleotide sequences with IMGT/GENE-DB human TR gene sequences. Using the TCRdist pipeline, a later analysis assigned CDR3 sequences along with most-parsimonious VDJ recombination scenarios. In a later analysis, each TCR beta chain was defined by its CDR3 amino acid sequence together with its V-gene family, and reads lacking a unique V-gene family were excluded. To address suspected cross-contamination and a sequencing artifact, a later analysis removed over 500 highly shared, low-generation-probability nucleotide sequences. In a later analysis, a clonal expansion index for each public chain was calculated from normalized within-repertoire ranks of inferred template counts. A later analysis computed generation probabilities with a VDJ recombination model fitted to out-of-frame rearrangements, and checked the results against IGoR. A later analysis scored TCR-TCR, TCR-HLA and TCR-CMV co-occurrence with hypergeometric tests, applying a repertoire-size bias correction to TCR pairs. In a later analysis, false discovery rates were estimated by permuting HLA or CMV assignments 20 times. In a later analysis, co-occurring TCRs were grouped using DBSCAN, and TCRdist sequence similarity was added for clustering within HLA-allele-positive subsets. Co-occurrence clustering excluded repertoires with fewer than 30,000 or more than 120,000 public chains, plus five with anomalous nucleotide sharing. This is the immuneACCESS table as TCRdb keeps it, with only in-frame sequences that have V and J called. A part of the clones is gone; compared with another copy, unresolved V genes explain less than half, and the rest is unexplained. Clone size and the V and J calls come from that table; the DNA yielded D and trimming. The sample table holds under 110,000 clones, of which about 70% were seen once. Around 1.9% of the sample rests with the top ten.

Broad study findings and their caveats: In the study, some 160 TCR beta chains were listed as associated with cytomegalovirus. A few of the identified cytomegalovirus-associated TCR beta chains were confirmed in vitro to be specific for cytomegalovirus antigens. A further reported finding was that TCR beta sequences accurately predicted the HLA-A and HLA-B alleles for most subjects in the first cohort. In a later analysis, HLA-associated TCR beta chains were found to be more clonally expanded and to have lower generation probabilities than equally common non-associated chains. Because the 87-base-pair reads could not distinguish some IMGT-functional V segments, including TRBV6-2 and TRBV6-3, those segments were excluded. Several of the top co-occurrence clusters appeared to be linked to parvovirus B19, influenza, CMV and Epstein-Barr virus, according to a later analysis. According to a later analysis, most CMV-associated TCR beta chains appeared to be HLA-restricted, and the HLA associations seemed to be driven largely by CMV exposure. Most TCR sequences were seen in very few donors, while some public TCRs were found in many individuals. V-gene and J-gene trimming of TCR beta chains was associated with a missense DCLRE1C variant in a later genetic analysis, and the association was replicated in an independent cohort. The sequencing pipeline was judged likely to have produced a cluster of highly shared sequence variants as a technical artifact. Sequencing depth was assumed to be roughly uniform across donors in the presence/absence analyses, though that assumption may not hold. In an earlier analysis of some 550 of the donors, most TCR beta V segments were observed in productive rearrangements about 87% or about 30% of the time, broadly matching IMGT annotations. Roughly 17 rarely observed V segments, including chromosome 9 orphons, were excluded from the earlier analysis of a few hundred of the donors because counts were too low. In this cohort, only TCR beta chains were sequenced, and detectable features were limited by the absence of alpha or paired-chain data. The only immune exposure information available for the cohort was CMV serostatus. When HLA alleles, especially DR and DQ, strongly co-occurred, TCR associations were difficult to assign to individual alleles. A later analysis associated about 17,000 TCR beta sequences with specific HLA alleles at a false discovery rate of 0.05. In a later analysis, the rate of TCR association differed among HLA loci, with DRB1 alleles having the most associated TCRs and HLA-C alleles having the fewest. In both the original and validation cohorts, the classifier was reported to diagnose cytomegalovirus status with high specificity and sensitivity. HLA typing was unavailable for some donors at each locus, so association tests used only the typed subset. Correlated functional status among segregating V segments might reflect linkage disequilibrium, but an unknown experimental factor could not be ruled out. The authors suggested that the approach could potentially be extended to other disease states and immunological phenotypes. Compared with the 666-donor mean, donors in an Asian-associated ancestry cluster had fewer N-insertions in productive TCRs, according to a later genetic analysis.

The rearrangement joined TRBV27 to TRBJ2-2; the D gene is perhaps TRBD2, from 6 matching bases. The sequenced sample consisted of PBMCs. This TCR came from a woman between 40 and 55 years old in good health and CMV-seronegative. The nucleotides are TGTGCCAGCAGTTGGGCGGGGATTCTCGGCGGGGAGCTGTTTTTT. This yields the protein CASSWAGILGGELFF.